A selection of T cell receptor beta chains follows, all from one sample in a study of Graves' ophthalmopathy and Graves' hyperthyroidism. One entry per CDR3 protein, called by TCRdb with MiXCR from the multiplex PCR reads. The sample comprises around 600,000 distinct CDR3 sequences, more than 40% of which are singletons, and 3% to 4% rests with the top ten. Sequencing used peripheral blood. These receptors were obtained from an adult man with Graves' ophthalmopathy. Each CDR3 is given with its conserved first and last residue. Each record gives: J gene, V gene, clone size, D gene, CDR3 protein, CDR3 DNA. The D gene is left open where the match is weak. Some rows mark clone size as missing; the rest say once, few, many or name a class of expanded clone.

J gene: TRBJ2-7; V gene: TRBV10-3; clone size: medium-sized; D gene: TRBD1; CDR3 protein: CAAEGQDSYEQYF; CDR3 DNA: TGTGCCGCAGAGGGACAGGACTCCTACGAGCAGTACTTC
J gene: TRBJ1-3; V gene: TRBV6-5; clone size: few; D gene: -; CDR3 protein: CASRTGVTGNTIYF; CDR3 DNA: TGTGCCAGCAGAACGGGGGTAACTGGAAACACCATATATTTT
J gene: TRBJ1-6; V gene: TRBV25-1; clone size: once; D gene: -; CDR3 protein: CASGHGQGPPLHF; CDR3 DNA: TGTGCCAGCGGGCACGGTCAGGGACCACCCCTCCACTTT
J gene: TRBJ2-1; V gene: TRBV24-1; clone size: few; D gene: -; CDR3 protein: CATSDLQSGNEQFF; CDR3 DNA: TGTGCCACCAGTGATTTGCAAAGCGGCAATGAGCAGTTCTTC
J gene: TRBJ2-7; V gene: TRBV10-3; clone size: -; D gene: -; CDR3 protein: CATRPRPQGAYYEQYF; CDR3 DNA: TGTGCCACCCGACCCCGGCCCCAGGGTGCGTACTACGAGCAGTACTTC
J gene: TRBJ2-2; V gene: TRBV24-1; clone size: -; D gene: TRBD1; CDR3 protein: CATRGTGELVF; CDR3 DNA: TGTGCCACCAGGGGGACAGGGGAGCTGGTTTTT
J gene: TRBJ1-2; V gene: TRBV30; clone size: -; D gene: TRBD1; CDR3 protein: CACRGQGYTF; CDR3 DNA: TGTGCCTGCAGGGGGCAAGGCTACACCTTC
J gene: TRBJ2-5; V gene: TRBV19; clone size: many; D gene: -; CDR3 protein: CASSMREALQETQYF; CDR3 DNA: TGTGCCAGTAGTATGCGGGAAGCACTCCAAGAGACCCAGTACTTC
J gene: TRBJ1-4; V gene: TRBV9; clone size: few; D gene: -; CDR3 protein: CASSLRGPGIKGNEKLFF; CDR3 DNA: TGTGCCAGCAGCTTAAGGGGCCCAGGGATCAAGGGAAATGAAAAACTGTTTTTT
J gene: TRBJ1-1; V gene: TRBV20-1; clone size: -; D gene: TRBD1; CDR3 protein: CSASGGRGLDTEAFF; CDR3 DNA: TGCAGTGCTAGCGGTGGCAGGGGGTTAGACACTGAAGCTTTCTTT
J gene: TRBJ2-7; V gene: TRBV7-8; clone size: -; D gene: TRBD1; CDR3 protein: CASSPYGQGNYEQYF; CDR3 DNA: TGTGCCAGCAGCCCCTATGGACAGGGAAACTACGAGCAGTACTTC
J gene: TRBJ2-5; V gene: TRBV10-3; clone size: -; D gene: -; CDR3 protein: CAISEGIRTQYF; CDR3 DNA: TGTGCCATCAGTGAGGGGATACGGACCCAGTACTTC
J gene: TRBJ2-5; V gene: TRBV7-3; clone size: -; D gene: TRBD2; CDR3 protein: CASSSLGLAGETQYF; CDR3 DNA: TGTGCCAGCAGCTCCTTAGGACTAGCCGGGGAGACCCAGTACTTC
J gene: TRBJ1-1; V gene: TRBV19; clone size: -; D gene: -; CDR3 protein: CASNREKTNTEAFF; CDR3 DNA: TGTGCCAGTAACCGGGAAAAAACGAACACTGAAGCTTTCTTT
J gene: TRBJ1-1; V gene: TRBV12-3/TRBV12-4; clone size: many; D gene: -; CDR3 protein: CASSFQATTEAFF; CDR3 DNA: TGTGCCAGCAGTTTCCAGGCGACCACTGAAGCTTTCTTT
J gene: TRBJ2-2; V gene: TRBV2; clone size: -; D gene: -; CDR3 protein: CASRLGTENTGELFF; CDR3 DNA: TGTGCCAGCAGGTTGGGGACTGAGAACACCGGGGAGCTGTTTTTT
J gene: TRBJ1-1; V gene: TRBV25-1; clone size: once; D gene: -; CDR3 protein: CASSQGARGPGQHVAFF; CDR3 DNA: TGTGCCAGCAGCCAAGGTGCCAGGGGCCCAGGCCAGCATGTGGCTTTCTTT
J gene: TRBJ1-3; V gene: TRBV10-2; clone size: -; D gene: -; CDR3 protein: CASSEGVALSGNTIYF; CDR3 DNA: TGCGCCAGCAGTGAGGGGGTGGCCCTCTCTGGAAACACCATATATTTT
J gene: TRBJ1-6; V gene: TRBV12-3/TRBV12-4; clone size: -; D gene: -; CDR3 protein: CASRMRTAGNSPLHF; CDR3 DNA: TGTGCCAGCAGGATGAGGACAGCGGGAAATTCACCCCTCCACTTT
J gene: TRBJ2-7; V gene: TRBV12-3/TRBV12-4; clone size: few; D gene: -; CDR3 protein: CASSLGPQNEQYF; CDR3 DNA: TGTGCCAGCAGTTTGGGCCCACAGAACGAGCAGTACTTC
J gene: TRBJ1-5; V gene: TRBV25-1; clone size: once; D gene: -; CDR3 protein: CASSYGTPLSWPQHF; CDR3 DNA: TGTGCCAGCAGTTACGGGACACCTCTATCCTGGCCCCAGCATTTT
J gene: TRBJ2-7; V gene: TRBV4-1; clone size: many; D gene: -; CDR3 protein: CASSQGPREGHEQYF; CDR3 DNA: TGCGCCAGCAGCCAAGGCCCCAGGGAAGGCCACGAGCAGTACTTC
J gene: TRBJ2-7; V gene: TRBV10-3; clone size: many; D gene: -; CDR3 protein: CAISRTTKGQYF; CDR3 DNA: TGTGCCATCAGTAGGACGACTAAGGGACAGTACTTC
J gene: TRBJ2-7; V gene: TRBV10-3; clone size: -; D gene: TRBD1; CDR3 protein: CAISDLGQGGQHF; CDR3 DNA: TGTGCCATCAGTGACCTCGGACAGGGGGGGCAGCACTTC
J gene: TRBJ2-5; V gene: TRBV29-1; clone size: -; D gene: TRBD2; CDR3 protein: CSGEGGLAGDETQYF; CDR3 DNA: TGCAGCGGAGAGGGCGGACTAGCGGGAGACGAGACCCAGTACTTC
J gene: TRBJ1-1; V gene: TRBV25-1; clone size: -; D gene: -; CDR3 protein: CASSADTEAFF; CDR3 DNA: TGTGCCAGCAGTGCAGACACTGAAGCTTTCTTC
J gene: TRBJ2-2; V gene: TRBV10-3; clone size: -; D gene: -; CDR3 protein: CAISYGGRAAGELFF; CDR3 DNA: TGTGCCATCAGTTACGGAGGCAGGGCCGCCGGGGAGCTGTTTTTT
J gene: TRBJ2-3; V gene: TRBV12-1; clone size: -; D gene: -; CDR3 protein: CASSFTPGLAGEDTQYF; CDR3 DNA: TGTGCCAGCAGCTTTACCCCGGGACTAGCGGGAGAAGATACGCAGTATTTT
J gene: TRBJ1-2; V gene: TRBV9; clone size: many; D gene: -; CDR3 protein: CASSADAGRGIYGYTF; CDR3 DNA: TGTGCCAGCAGCGCCGACGCGGGACGGGGAATCTATGGCTACACCTTC
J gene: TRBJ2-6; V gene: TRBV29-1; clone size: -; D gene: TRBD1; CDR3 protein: CSAGQGLNTEAF; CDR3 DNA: TGCAGCGCGGGACAGGGGTTGAACACTGAAGCTTTC
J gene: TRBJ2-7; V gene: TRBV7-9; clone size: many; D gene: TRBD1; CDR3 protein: CASSPRQGPSYREQYF; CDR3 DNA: TGTGCCAGCAGCCCCAGACAGGGGCCGAGCTATCGGGAGCAGTACTTC
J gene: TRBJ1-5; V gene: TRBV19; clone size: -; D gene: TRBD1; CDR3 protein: CATLTGVNQPQHF; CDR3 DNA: TGTGCCACGCTGACAGGGGTGAATCAGCCCCAGCATTTT
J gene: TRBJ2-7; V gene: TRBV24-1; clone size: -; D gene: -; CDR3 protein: CATQGRWGVGIYEQYF; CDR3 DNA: TGTGCCACCCAAGGTCGGTGGGGAGTTGGCATCTACGAGCAGTACTTC
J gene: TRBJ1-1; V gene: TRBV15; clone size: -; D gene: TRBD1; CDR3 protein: CATSSHRDRETEAFF; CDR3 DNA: TGTGCCACCAGCAGCCATCGGGACAGGGAGACTGAAGCTTTCTTT
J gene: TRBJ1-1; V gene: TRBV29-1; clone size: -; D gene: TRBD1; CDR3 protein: CSDYRGLNTEAFF; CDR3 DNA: TGCAGCGACTACAGGGGGCTGAACACTGAAGCTTTCTTT
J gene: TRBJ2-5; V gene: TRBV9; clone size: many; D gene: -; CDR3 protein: CASSVSGLTYQETQYF; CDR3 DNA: TGTGCCAGCAGCGTATCAGGACTAACCTACCAAGAGACCCAGTACTTC
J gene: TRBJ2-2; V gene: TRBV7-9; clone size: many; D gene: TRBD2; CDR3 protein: CASSPGTSGWRRELFF; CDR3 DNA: TGTGCCAGCAGCCCCGGGACTAGCGGTTGGAGGCGGGAGCTGTTTTTT
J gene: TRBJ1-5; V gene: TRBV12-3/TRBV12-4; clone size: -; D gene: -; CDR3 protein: CAGSFGGNQPQHF; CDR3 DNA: TGTGCCGGCAGTTTCGGGGGTAATCAGCCCCAGCATTTT
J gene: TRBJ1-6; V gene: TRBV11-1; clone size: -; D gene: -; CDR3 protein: CASSSQEGSPLHF; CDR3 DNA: TGTGCCAGCAGTTCACAGGAAGGATCACCCCTCCACTTT
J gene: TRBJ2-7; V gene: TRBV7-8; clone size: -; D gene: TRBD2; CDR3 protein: CASSFSGSPHEQYF; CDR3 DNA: TGTGCCAGCAGCTTTAGCGGGAGCCCGCATGAGCAGTACTTC
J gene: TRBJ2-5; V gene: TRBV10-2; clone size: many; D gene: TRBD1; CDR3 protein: CASRDRGRGETQYF; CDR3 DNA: TGCGCCAGCAGGGACAGGGGGCGCGGAGAGACCCAGTACTTC
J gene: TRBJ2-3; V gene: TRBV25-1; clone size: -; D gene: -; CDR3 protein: CASSELLHTQYF; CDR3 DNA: TGTGCCAGCAGTGAATTGTTACATACGCAGTATTTT
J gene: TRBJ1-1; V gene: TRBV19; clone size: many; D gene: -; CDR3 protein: CASSISRTANTEAFF; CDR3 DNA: TGTGCCAGTAGTATCTCACGGACGGCGAACACTGAAGCTTTCTTT
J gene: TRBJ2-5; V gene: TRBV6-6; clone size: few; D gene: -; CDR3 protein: CASSYGLRGPKGETQYF; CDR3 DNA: TGTGCCAGCAGTTACGGGTTACGGGGTCCTAAAGGAGAGACCCAGTACTTC
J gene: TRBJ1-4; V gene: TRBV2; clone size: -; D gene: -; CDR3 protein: CASSRANGKLFF; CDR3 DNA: TGTGCCAGCAGTAGGGCTAATGGAAAACTGTTTTTT
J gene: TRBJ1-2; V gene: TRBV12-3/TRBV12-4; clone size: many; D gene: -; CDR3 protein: CASSLRGLGYGYTF; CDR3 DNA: TGTGCCAGCAGTTTAAGGGGTCTAGGCTATGGCTACACCTTC
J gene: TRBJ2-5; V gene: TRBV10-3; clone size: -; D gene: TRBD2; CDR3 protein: CAISENEREVPETQYF; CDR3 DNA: TGTGCCATCAGTGAGAATGAGCGGGAGGTCCCCGAGACCCAGTACTTC
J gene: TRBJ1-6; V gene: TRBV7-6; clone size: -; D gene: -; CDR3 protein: CASAQGIPPLHF; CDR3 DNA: TGTGCCAGCGCACAGGGAATACCACCCCTCCACTTT
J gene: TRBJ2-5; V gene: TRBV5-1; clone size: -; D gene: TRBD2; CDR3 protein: CASSLAASGSPRETQYF; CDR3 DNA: TGCGCCAGCAGCTTGGCTGCTAGCGGGAGCCCGAGAGAGACCCAGTACTTC
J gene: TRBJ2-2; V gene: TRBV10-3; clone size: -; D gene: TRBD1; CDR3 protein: CAGSYGTGNTGELFF; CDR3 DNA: TGTGCCGGCAGTTATGGGACAGGGAACACCGGGGAGCTGTTTTTT
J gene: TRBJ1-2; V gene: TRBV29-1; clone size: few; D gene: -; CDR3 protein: CSVEDGDGYTF; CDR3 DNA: TGCAGCGTTGAGGACGGAGATGGCTACACCTTC
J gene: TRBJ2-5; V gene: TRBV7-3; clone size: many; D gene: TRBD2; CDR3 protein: CASSLRAGGPQETQYF; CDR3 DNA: TGTGCCAGCAGCTTAAGAGCGGGAGGGCCACAGGAGACCCAGTACTTC